The rows below give T cell receptor beta chains drawn from one sample of a study of regulatory T cells in long-lasting Graves disease. One entry per CDR3 protein, called by TCRdb with MiXCR from the multiplex PCR reads. The table lists 500,000 or so distinct CDR3 sequences, less than 15% of them singletons, with approximately 15% in the top ten. This same sample was also part of a study on T cells in Graves' hyperthyroidism and ophthalmopathy.

The input for sequencing was peripheral blood mononuclear cells (PBMCs), taken at new diagnosis, from a patient treated with antithyroid drugs. The source of these receptors is a woman between 50 and 59 years old with Graves disease. The CDR3 runs from the conserved cysteine through the conserved F or W. A D gene is named only where the DNA matches it firmly. Some rows have no size entry. The others give once, few or many, or a class for an expanded clone.

V: TRBV7-2; J: TRBJ2-3; size: .; D: .; DNA: TGTGCCAGCAGCTGGCCCCTTTTAGTTCATACGCAGTATTTT; CDR3: CASSWPLLVHTQYF
V: TRBV18; J: TRBJ1-2; size: .; D: .; DNA: TGTGCCAGCTCACCATTGGGGGAGGCGAACTATGGCTACACCTTC; CDR3: CASSPLGEANYGYTF
V: TRBV7-9; J: TRBJ2-1; size: many; D: .; DNA: TGTGCCAGCACCCAGGGACTACTTGGGGGGGCCAATGAGCAGTTCTTC; CDR3: CASTQGLLGGANEQFF
V: TRBV9; J: TRBJ2-3; size: few; D: .; DNA: TGTGCCAGCAGCCCCCCGGGCACGAGCACAGATACGCAGTATTTT; CDR3: CASSPPGTSTDTQYF
V: TRBV29-1; J: TRBJ2-7; size: many; D: .; DNA: TGCAGCGTTGCCCCCCAGGGGCCTCCCTACGAGCAGTACTTC; CDR3: CSVAPQGPPYEQYF
V: TRBV10-3; J: TRBJ2-1; size: many; D: TRBD2; DNA: TGTGCCATCCAAGGGAGGCTAGCGGGATTTCACAATGAGCAGTTCTTC; CDR3: CAIQGRLAGFHNEQFF
V: TRBV12-3/TRBV12-4; J: TRBJ1-5; size: .; D: .; DNA: TGTGCCAGCACCGAGGGCCGGGGGGACCTAGAGCCCCAGCATTTT; CDR3: CASTEGRGDLEPQHF
V: TRBV5-1; J: TRBJ1-2; size: many; D: .; DNA: TGCGCCAGCAGCTTGGTACGGGACCGCATTAACTATGGCTACACCTTC; CDR3: CASSLVRDRINYGYTF
V: TRBV6-5; J: TRBJ1-1; size: few; D: .; DNA: TGTGCCAGCAGTTACTCTGGAGGGAAACGCACTGAAGCTTTCTTT; CDR3: CASSYSGGKRTEAFF
V: TRBV6-5; J: TRBJ2-7; size: many; D: TRBD2; DNA: TGTGCCAGCAGTTCACAGACTAGCGGGAGAACTTACTACGAGCAGTACTTC; CDR3: CASSSQTSGRTYYEQYF
V: TRBV6-1; J: TRBJ1-1; size: .; D: .; DNA: TGTGCCAGCAGAACAGGACCAGAAAACACTGAAGCTTTCTTT; CDR3: CASRTGPENTEAFF
V: TRBV28; J: TRBJ1-4; size: many; D: TRBD1; DNA: TGTGCCAGCAGTCCCCAAGGACAGGGGAGAACTAATGAAAAACTGTTTTTT; CDR3: CASSPQGQGRTNEKLFF
V: TRBV6-2/TRBV6-3; J: TRBJ1-1; size: many; D: .; DNA: TGTGCCAGCTACTTTGATGCCGGGGGCGGAGATACTGAAGCTTTCTTT; CDR3: CASYFDAGGGDTEAFF
V: TRBV18; J: TRBJ2-7; size: few; D: .; DNA: TGTGCCACCGCATCTCAGACAGAGGCCTACGAGCAGTACTTC; CDR3: CATASQTEAYEQYF
V: TRBV20-1; J: TRBJ2-1; size: few; D: TRBD1; DNA: TGCAGTGCTAGCTCAGGGGGCGGGTACAATGAGCAGTTCTTC; CDR3: CSASSGGGYNEQFF
V: TRBV28; J: TRBJ2-7; size: many; D: TRBD2; DNA: TGTGCCAGCAGTTCCAGGCCGGGACTAGCGGGAGGGTACGAGCAGTACTTC; CDR3: CASSSRPGLAGGYEQYF
V: TRBV12-3/TRBV12-4; J: TRBJ2-7; size: many; D: .; DNA: TGTGCCAGCAGTTTAGATACCGAGCAGTACTTC; CDR3: CASSLDTEQYF
V: TRBV28; J: TRBJ1-1; size: many; D: .; DNA: TGTGCCAGCAGCTCACCTGGGGGACACAAAGCTTTCTTT; CDR3: CASSSPGGHKAFF
V: TRBV19; J: TRBJ2-3; size: few; D: TRBD2; DNA: TGTGCCAGTAGTCCACGACTAGCGCAAGGCACAGATACGCAGTATTTT; CDR3: CASSPRLAQGTDTQYF
V: TRBV10-3; J: TRBJ2-5; size: many; D: .; DNA: TGTGCCATCAGGGCCCAAATGTACCAAGAGACCCAGTACTTC; CDR3: CAIRAQMYQETQYF
V: TRBV20-1; J: TRBJ2-3; size: many; D: TRBD2; DNA: TGCAGTGCTAACGAGCGGGAGCCCTTTGATACGCAGTATTTT; CDR3: CSANEREPFDTQYF
V: TRBV28; J: TRBJ1-3; size: many; D: .; DNA: TGTGCCAGCAGTTCTACAGGGATCAGCTCTGGAAACACCATATATTTT; CDR3: CASSSTGISSGNTIYF
V: TRBV9; J: TRBJ1-6; size: .; D: TRBD1; DNA: TGCGCCAGCAGCCAATGGGACAGGTCACCCCTCCACTTT; CDR3: CASSQWDRSPLHF
V: TRBV19; J: TRBJ2-4; size: .; D: TRBD2; DNA: TGTGCCAGTAGTATAGATCGACTAGCGGGAGGCAAAAACATTCAGTACTTC; CDR3: CASSIDRLAGGKNIQYF
V: TRBV6-2/TRBV6-3; J: TRBJ2-6; size: many; D: .; DNA: TGTGCCAGCAGAAGCAGGGCCGAGGCCAACGTCCTGACTTTC; CDR3: CASRSRAEANVLTF
V: TRBV7-9; J: TRBJ2-1; size: few; D: .; DNA: TGTGCCAGCAGCTTAATCCTAGCGACCTACAATGAGCAGTTCTTC; CDR3: CASSLILATYNEQFF
V: TRBV5-1; J: TRBJ2-3; size: .; D: TRBD1; DNA: TGCGCCAGCCGAAACTTCCGACAGGGGATAGATACGCAGTATTTT; CDR3: CASRNFRQGIDTQYF
V: TRBV9; J: TRBJ2-1; size: .; D: .; DNA: TGTGCCAGCAGCGCAGAAGTGGGAGTTATGACGGGAGTGCAGTTCTTC; CDR3: CASSAEVGVMTGVQFF
V: TRBV20-1; J: TRBJ2-3; size: few; D: TRBD2; DNA: TGCAGTGCGGGGCGTCCTAGCGGATACACAGATACGCAGTATTTT; CDR3: CSAGRPSGYTDTQYF
V: TRBV28; J: TRBJ2-1; size: few; D: .; DNA: TGTGCCAGCAGTTTAGGACAAGGGCAGTTCTTC; CDR3: CASSLGQGQFF
V: TRBV12-3/TRBV12-4; J: TRBJ1-2; size: .; D: .; DNA: TGTGCCAGCAGTTTAAGTTGGGGCTACACCTTC; CDR3: CASSLSWGYTF
V: TRBV30; J: TRBJ1-3; size: .; D: .; DNA: TGTGCCTGGAGTCGGGACACAGCCTCTGGAAACACCATATATTTT; CDR3: CAWSRDTASGNTIYF
V: TRBV2; J: TRBJ1-2; size: many; D: .; DNA: TGTGCCAGCACATTAGGGGGCTATGGCTACACCTTC; CDR3: CASTLGGYGYTF
V: TRBV12-3/TRBV12-4; J: TRBJ2-7; size: .; D: .; DNA: TGTGCCAGCAGCAAGACGCAGGCAGGGGCTCAGTACTTC; CDR3: CASSKTQAGAQYF
V: TRBV7-9; J: TRBJ2-5; size: many; D: .; DNA: TGTGCCAGCAGCCGGAGGGAGACCCAGTACTTC; CDR3: CASSRRETQYF
V: TRBV6-5; J: TRBJ1-5; size: .; D: TRBD1; DNA: TGTGCCAGCAGTTATTCCGGGACAGATAATCAGCCCCAGCATTTT; CDR3: CASSYSGTDNQPQHF
V: TRBV11-3; J: TRBJ2-3; size: many; D: TRBD2; DNA: TGTGCCAGCTCTAGCGGGAGGTACACAGATACGCAGTATTTT; CDR3: CASSSGRYTDTQYF
V: TRBV6-1; J: TRBJ2-3; size: few; D: TRBD2; DNA: TGTGCCAGCAGTATAGCGGGAGGGCCGGCGGATACGCAGTATTTT; CDR3: CASSIAGGPADTQYF
V: TRBV29-1; J: TRBJ2-1; size: many; D: .; DNA: TGCAGCGTTGTTAGCGGAAGCTCCTACAATGAGCAGTTCTTC; CDR3: CSVVSGSSYNEQFF
V: TRBV5-4; J: TRBJ2-5; size: .; D: .; DNA: TGTGCCAGCAGACGCTTAGGGGGGAGGGAGACCCAGTACTTC; CDR3: CASRRLGGRETQYF
V: TRBV5-6; J: TRBJ2-7; size: .; D: TRBD1; DNA: TGTGCCAGCAGCTTGCGTCCGGGACAGGGGGCCTACGAGCAGTACTTC; CDR3: CASSLRPGQGAYEQYF
V: TRBV3-1; J: TRBJ1-1; size: many; D: .; DNA: TGTGCCAGCAGCCAAACTCTTGGCACTGAAGCTTTCTTT; CDR3: CASSQTLGTEAFF
V: TRBV25-1; J: TRBJ2-1; size: .; D: .; DNA: TGTGCCAGCAGTGACCTGATGACAGATATGTACAATGAGCAGTTCTTC; CDR3: CASSDLMTDMYNEQFF
V: TRBV5-6; J: TRBJ2-1; size: few; D: .; DNA: TGTGCCAGCAGCAGCCGACAAAGTTGGGCGTCCTACAATGAGCAGTTCTTC; CDR3: CASSSRQSWASYNEQFF
V: TRBV29-1; J: TRBJ1-1; size: many; D: .; DNA: TGCAGCGTCGAGGACTACCGGGAAGACACTGAAGCTTTCTTT; CDR3: CSVEDYREDTEAFF
V: TRBV12-3/TRBV12-4; J: TRBJ1-1; size: few; D: .; DNA: TGTGCCAGCCGCCCCGGGGGGTGGGTAGCTTTCTTT; CDR3: CASRPGGWVAFF
V: TRBV6-1; J: TRBJ2-2; size: many; D: TRBD1; DNA: TGTGCCAGCAGACCGACAGGGGATTACACCGGGGAGCTGTTTTTT; CDR3: CASRPTGDYTGELFF
V: TRBV7-9; J: TRBJ2-7; size: many; D: TRBD1; DNA: TGTGCCAGCAGCTTAGCGAATGGGGACAGAGTTTACTTC; CDR3: CASSLANGDRVYF
V: TRBV5-1; J: TRBJ2-7; size: .; D: TRBD1; DNA: TGCGCCAGCAGCGCCCGGACAGGGGGCGCGAAGAGCTACGAGCAGTACTTC; CDR3: CASSARTGGAKSYEQYF
V: TRBV2; J: TRBJ2-4; size: many; D: TRBD1; DNA: TGTGCCAGCAGCTCGGGACAGAAAAACATTCAGTACTTC; CDR3: CASSSGQKNIQYF
V: TRBV7-3; J: TRBJ1-1; size: few; D: .; DNA: TGTGCCAGCAGTTCAGGGAGGGATAACACTGAAGCTTTCTTT; CDR3: CASSSGRDNTEAFF
V: TRBV2; J: TRBJ2-1; size: many; D: .; DNA: TGTGCCAGCACCGTACCGGGGGCGGTCCCTAGGAATGAGCAGTTCTTC; CDR3: CASTVPGAVPRNEQFF
V: TRBV7-8; J: TRBJ2-3; size: many; D: .; DNA: TGTGCCAGCAGCTTAGCGAGATACTCTACTAGCACAGATACGCAGTATTTT; CDR3: CASSLARYSTSTDTQYF
V: TRBV27; J: TRBJ2-3; size: many; D: TRBD2; DNA: TGTGCCAGCAGTTTATGGGGCCTAGCGGCGAGCACAGATACGCAGTATTTT; CDR3: CASSLWGLAASTDTQYF
V: TRBV7-8; J: TRBJ2-5; size: many; D: TRBD1; DNA: TGTGCCAGCAGCCTCTACCGGGACAGGGGGTGGGAGACCCAGTACTTC; CDR3: CASSLYRDRGWETQYF
V: TRBV19; J: TRBJ2-6; size: .; D: .; DNA: TGTGCCAGTAGTATCAGGGGAACCGGGGCCAACGTCCTGACTTTC; CDR3: CASSIRGTGANVLTF
V: TRBV15; J: TRBJ1-2; size: few; D: .; DNA: TGTGCCACCAGCAGAGATCCAAACTATGGCTACACCTTC; CDR3: CATSRDPNYGYTF